Below, one T cell receptor (beta chain) is given with its context. Enrolment of Seattle patients took place during active infection, and they were followed longitudinally. The entry originates in a study of blood T cell repertoires in COVID-19. Study as a whole: The origin of the acute and convalescent COVID-19 samples was the United States, Italy and Spain.

Original analysis: Reference gene primer amplification gave nucleated cell count estimates. Data came from immunoSEQ multiplex PCR; TCRdb stores just in-frame clones and leaves some out. Clone size and V and J calls were adopted from that table, with D and trimming inferred from the DNA. The table has about 68,000 clones, roughly nine tenths seen once. The CDR3 extends over 13 amino acids. CDR1 is MDHEN, CDR2 SYDVKM, per germline. V was clipped by 6 bases and J by 10 bases; unmatched bases: 6. This sequence originates from a woman aged 45-65 years with COVID-19, enrolled during active disease. Input material: peripheral blood. The rearrangement links TRBV28 to TRBJ1-6; 7 nucleotides align to TRBD1. CDR3 amino acids: CASSVNRGSPLHF. In DNA form, the CDR3 reads TGTGCCAGCAGCGTGAACAGGGGATCACCCCTCCACTTT.